These 6 T cell receptor beta chains were all obtained from the same sample, sequenced in a study of OX40 agonist ivuxolimab in advanced cancers. The table came from immunoSEQ multiplex PCR; TCRdb's copy has only in-frame clones and leaves some out. The sample contains approximately 94,000 clones, 84% of which appear only once. The input for sequencing was CD4+ or CD8+ T cells sorted from blood, taken in a trial of the OX40 agonist ivuxolimab. The receptors were sampled from an adult with an advanced solid tumor such as melanoma, head and neck, liver or kidney cancer.

The chain is built from TRBV7-9 and TRBJ2-2, with D perhaps TRBD2 (5 bases). The CDR3 has 14 amino acids. Germline V CDR1 and CDR2: SEHNR, FQNEAQ (reference sequence). V shed 5 bases and J shed 4 bases, with 11 bases lying between them. CDR3 loop: CASSPRGSTGELFF. CDR3 nucleotide sequence: TGTGCCAGCAGCCCTCGGGGAAGCACCGGGGAGCTGTTTTTT.

The chain combines TRBV5-4 with TRBJ2-4; D remains unclear. Germline V lookup: CDR1 SGHNT, CDR2 YYREEE (reference sequence). The CDR3 length is 13 residues. V was trimmed by 0 bases and J by 5 bases, leaving 6 bases between them. CDR3 nucleotides: TGTGCCAGCAGCTTGGCAAAAGAAAACATTCAGTACTTC. Residues: CASSLAKENIQYF.

The CDR3 spells CASSPQRQTETQYF. CDR3 sequence (DNA): TGTGCCAGCTCACCTCAACGACAGACGGAGACCCAGTACTTC. This chain links TRBV18 with TRBJ2-5; tentatively, D is TRBD1 (5 bases). The V end was cut by 3 bases, the J end by 5 bases, with 13 bases between. The CDR3 is made up of 14 amino acids. CDR1 and CDR2 (germline): KGHSH, LQKENI.

The J gene is TRBJ2-5, the V gene TRBV10-3; tentatively, D is TRBD2 (5 bases). The V end was cut by 0 bases, the J end by 0 bases, with 8 bases between. The germline V gene has CDR1 ENHRY and CDR2 SYGVKD. The CDR3 covers 15 residues. This chain's CDR3 is CAISESTGNQETQYF. The CDR3 nucleotides are TGTGCCATCAGTGAGTCGACGGGGAACCAAGAGACCCAGTACTTC.

V usage is TRBV28 and J usage is TRBJ2-7; possibly TRBD1 or TRBD2 for D (5 bases each). Between the trimmed V and J ends, which lost 0 bases and 0 bases, there was a span of 15 bases. CDR1 is MDHEN and CDR2 is SYDVKM in the germline V gene. This CDR3 has 17 residues. CDR3 bases: TGTGCCAGCAGTTTATGCATGGGGGAACTCTGCTCCTACGAGCAGTACGTC. It codes for CASSLCMGELCSYEQYV.

V is TRBV18 and J is TRBJ2-1; 8 bases line up with TRBD2. Germline CDR1 KGHSH, CDR2 LQKENI. The CDR3 has 15 residues. V was pared by 11 bases and J by 5 bases, with 14 bases of the junction left unmatched. CDR3 sequence: CASRSSGAADNEQFF. As DNA, the CDR3 is TGTGCCTCGAGGAGTAGCGGGGCAGCTGACAATGAGCAGTTCTTC.